The 5 T cell receptor beta chains presented below share a single source sample, sequenced in a study of blood T cell repertoires in COVID-19 (dated by TCRdb to about 2020). Libraries came from the immunoSEQ multiplex PCR assay. Here the immuneACCESS table is served through TCRdb, limited to in-frame sequences with V and J called. Missing clones are a known gap in these copies; in checked studies unresolved V genes cover under half, and the rest lacks a known reason. This sample is represented by around 320,000 clones; about nine tenths of them were singletons. Jointly, the top ten make up around 10% of the sample. Sample: peripheral blood. These receptors all come from a woman in her thirties with COVID-19, enrolled during active disease.

V and J are TRBV11-3 and TRBJ1-4, with unresolved D. Looked up from germline, CDR1 is SGHNT and CDR2 is YENEEA. The length of the CDR3 is 13 residues. Trimming removed 3 bases at V and 7 bases at J, with 9 bases between. CDR3 DNA sequence: TGTGCCAGCAGCTTCGGAGGGAGTGAAAAACTGTTTTTT. Translating gives CASSFGGSEKLFF.

Only a few counts were recorded for this clone. The V gene is TRBV19, the J gene TRBJ1-1; 11 nucleotides agree with TRBD1. V gave up 7 bases and J gave up 5 bases; unmatched junction bases: 6. CDR1 LNHDA and CDR2 SQIVND come from the germline V gene (reference sequence). The CDR3 totals 14 residues. CDR3 sequence: CASTLDRGQTEAFF. CDR3 coding DNA: TGTGCCAGTACCTTGGACAGGGGGCAGACTGAAGCTTTCTTT.

The rearrangement links TRBV29-1 to TRBJ1-1; the match to TRBD1 covers 8 bases. V lost 7 bases and J lost 8; bases outside the gene matches: 6. Germline-derived CDR1 and CDR2 are SQVTM and ANQGSEA. This CDR3 comprises 11 residues. The CDR3 coding sequence is TGCAGCGGAGGGACAGGTTTAGAAGCTTTCTTT. This gives the protein CSGGTGLEAFF.

The V call is TRBV4-1, the J call TRBJ1-6; the D is unclear. Trimming took 1 base from V and 4 from J, leaving 8 bases between them. Per germline, CDR1 MGHRA and CDR2 YSYEKL. The CDR3 covers 15 residues. CDR3 in DNA: TGCGCCAGCAGCCAAGCCGAGGTTTATAATTCACCCCTCCACTTT. This gives the protein CASSQAEVYNSPLHF.

In regard to this clone: One end of the junction fails to match germline, which may point to a read error. This chain joins TRBV2 and TRBJ1-1; unclear D gene. The germline V gene encodes CDR1 SNHLY and CDR2 FYNNEI. The CDR3 extends over 12 amino acids. The CDR3 protein is CASSDSYERLSF. The DNA of the CDR3 is TGTGCCAGCAGTGACTCCTACGAGAGGCTTTCTTTT.